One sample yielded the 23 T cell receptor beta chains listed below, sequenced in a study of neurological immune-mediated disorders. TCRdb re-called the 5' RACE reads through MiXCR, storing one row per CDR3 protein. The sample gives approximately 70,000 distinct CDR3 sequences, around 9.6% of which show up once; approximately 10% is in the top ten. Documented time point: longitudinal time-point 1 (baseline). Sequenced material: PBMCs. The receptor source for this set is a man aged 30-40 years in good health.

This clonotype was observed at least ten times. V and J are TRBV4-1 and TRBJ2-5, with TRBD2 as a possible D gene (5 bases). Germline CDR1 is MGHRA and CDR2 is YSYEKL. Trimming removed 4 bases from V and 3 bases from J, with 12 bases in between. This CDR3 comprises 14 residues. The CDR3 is CASSLAGGEETQYF. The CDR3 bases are TGCGCCAGCAGCCTCGCGGGCGGAGAAGAGACCCAGTACTTC.

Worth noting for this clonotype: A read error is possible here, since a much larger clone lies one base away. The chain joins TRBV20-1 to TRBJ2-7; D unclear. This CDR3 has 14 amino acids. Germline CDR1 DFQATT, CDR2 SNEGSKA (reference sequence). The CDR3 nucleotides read TGCAGTGCTAGGATTGGTGGGGTGTCCTTCGAGCAGTACTTC. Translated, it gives CSARIGGVSFEQYF.

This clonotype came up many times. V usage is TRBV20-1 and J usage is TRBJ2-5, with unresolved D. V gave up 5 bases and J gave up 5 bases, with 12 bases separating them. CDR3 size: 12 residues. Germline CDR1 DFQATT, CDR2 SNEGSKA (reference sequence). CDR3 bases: TGCAGTGCTGGACCGGGTCAGGAGACCCAGTACTTC. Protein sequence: CSAGPGQETQYF.

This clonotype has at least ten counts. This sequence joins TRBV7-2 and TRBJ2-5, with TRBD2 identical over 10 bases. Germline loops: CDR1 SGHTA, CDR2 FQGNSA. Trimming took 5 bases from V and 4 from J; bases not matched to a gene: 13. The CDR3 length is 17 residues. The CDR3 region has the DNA TGTGCCAGCAGCCGGGGGCTAGCGGGAGTAGGGCCAGAGACCCAGTACTTC. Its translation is CASSRGLAGVGPETQYF.

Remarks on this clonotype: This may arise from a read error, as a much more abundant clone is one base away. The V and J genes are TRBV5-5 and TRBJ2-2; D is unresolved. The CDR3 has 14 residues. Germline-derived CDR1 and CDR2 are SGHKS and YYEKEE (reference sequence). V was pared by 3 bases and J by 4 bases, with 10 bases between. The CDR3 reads CASSSSLITGELFF. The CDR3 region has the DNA TGTGCCAGCAGCTCGAGTTTAATCACCGGGGAGCTGTTTTTT.

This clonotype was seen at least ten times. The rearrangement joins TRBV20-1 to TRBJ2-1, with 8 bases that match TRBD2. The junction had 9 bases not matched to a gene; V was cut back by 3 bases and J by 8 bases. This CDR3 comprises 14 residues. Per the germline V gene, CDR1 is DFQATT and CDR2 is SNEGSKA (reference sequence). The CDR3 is CSARPVAGSHEQFF. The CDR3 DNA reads TGCAGTGCTAGGCCGGTAGCGGGATCCCATGAGCAGTTCTTC.

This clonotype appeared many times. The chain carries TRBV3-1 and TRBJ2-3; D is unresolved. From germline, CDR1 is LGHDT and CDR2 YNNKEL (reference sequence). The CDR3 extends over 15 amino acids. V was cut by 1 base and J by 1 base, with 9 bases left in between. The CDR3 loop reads CASSQVPRRTDTQYF. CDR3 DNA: TGTGCCAGCAGCCAAGTCCCTAGGCGCACAGATACGCAGTATTTT.

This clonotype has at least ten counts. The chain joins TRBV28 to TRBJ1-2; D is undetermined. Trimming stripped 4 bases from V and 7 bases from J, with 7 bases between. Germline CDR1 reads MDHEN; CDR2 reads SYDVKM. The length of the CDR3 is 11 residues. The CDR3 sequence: CASSSLSGYTF. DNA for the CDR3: TGTGCCAGCAGTTCCCTCTCTGGCTACACCTTC.

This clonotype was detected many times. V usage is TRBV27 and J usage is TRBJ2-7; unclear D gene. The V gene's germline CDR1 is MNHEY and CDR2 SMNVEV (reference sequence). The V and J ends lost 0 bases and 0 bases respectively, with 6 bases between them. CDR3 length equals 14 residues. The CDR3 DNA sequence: TGTGCCAGCAGTTTATCCAGGAGCTCCTACGAGCAGTACTTC. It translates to CASSLSRSSYEQYF.

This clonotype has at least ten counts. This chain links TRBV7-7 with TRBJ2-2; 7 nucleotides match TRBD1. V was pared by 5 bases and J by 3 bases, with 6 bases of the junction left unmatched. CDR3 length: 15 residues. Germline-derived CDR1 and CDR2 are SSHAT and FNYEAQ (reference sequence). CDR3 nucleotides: TGTGCCAGCAGCCCCGGGACAGCCTACACCGGGGAGCTGTTTTTT. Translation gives CASSPGTAYTGELFF.

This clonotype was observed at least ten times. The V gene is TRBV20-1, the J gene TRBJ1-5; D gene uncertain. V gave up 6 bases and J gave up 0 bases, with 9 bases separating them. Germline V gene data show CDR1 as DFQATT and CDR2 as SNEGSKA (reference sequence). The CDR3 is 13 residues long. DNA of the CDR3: TGCAGTGCCCCGACGGGTAGCAATCAGCCCCAGCATTTT. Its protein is CSAPTGSNQPQHF.

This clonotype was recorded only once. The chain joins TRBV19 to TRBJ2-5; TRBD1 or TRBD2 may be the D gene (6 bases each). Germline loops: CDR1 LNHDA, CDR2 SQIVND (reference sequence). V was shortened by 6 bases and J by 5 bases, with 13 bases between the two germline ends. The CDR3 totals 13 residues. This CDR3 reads CASRFGGRETQYF. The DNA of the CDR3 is TGTGCCAGTAGGTTCGGGGGCCGGGAGACCCAGTACTTC.

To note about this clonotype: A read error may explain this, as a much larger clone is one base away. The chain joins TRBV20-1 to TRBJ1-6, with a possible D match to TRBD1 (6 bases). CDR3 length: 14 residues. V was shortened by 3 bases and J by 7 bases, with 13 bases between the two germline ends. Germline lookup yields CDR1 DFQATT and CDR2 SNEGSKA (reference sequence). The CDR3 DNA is TGCAGTGCTAGTGGCGGGACATGGAATTCACCCCTCCACTTT. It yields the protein CSASGGTWNSPLHF.

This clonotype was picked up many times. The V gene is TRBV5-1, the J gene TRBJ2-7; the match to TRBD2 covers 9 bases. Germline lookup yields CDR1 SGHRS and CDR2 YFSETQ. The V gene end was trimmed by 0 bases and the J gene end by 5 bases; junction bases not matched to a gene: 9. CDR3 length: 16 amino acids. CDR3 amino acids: CASSLGPVAGADEQYF. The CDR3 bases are TGCGCCAGCAGCTTGGGGCCAGTAGCGGGAGCGGACGAGCAGTACTTC.

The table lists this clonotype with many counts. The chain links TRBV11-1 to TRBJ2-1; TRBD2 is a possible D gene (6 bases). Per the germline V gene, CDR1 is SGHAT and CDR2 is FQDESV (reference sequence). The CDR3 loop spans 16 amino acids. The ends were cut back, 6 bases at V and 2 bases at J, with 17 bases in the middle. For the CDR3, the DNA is TGTGCCAGCAGGCCTTTGGCGGGGCGGGCCTACAATGAGCAGTTCTTC. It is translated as CASRPLAGRAYNEQFF.

The CDR3 sequence is CASSLGDRGLDTQYF. The CDR3 region has the DNA TGCGCCAGCAGCTTGGGGGACAGGGGGCTTGATACGCAGTATTTT. This chain connects TRBV5-1 to TRBJ2-3, with 12 bases aligning to TRBD1. This CDR3 has 15 amino acids. The V gene's germline CDR1 is SGHRS and CDR2 YFSETQ. Unmatched junction bases numbered 2, after V lost 0 bases and J lost 6 bases.

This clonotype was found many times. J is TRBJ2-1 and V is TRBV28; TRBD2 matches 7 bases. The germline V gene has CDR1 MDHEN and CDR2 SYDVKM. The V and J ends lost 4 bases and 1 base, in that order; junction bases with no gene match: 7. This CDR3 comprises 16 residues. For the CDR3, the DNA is TGTGCCAGCAGTTCCCTAGGCGGGAGTTCCTACAATGAGCAGTTCTTC. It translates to CASSSLGGSSYNEQFF.

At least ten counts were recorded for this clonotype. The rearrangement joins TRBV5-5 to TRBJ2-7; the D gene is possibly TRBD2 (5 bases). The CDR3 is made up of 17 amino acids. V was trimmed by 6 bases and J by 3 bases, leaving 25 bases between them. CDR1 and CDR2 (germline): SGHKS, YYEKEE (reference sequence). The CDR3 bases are TGTGCCAGCAACCCAACCCCCCAGGTTTTTCGGGACTACGAGCAGTACTTC. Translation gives CASNPTPQVFRDYEQYF.

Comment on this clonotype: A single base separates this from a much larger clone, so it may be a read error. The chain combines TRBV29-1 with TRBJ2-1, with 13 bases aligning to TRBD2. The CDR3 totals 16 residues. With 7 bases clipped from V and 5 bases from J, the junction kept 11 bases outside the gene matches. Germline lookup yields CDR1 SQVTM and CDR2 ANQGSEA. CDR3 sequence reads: CSAWTSGSGFDNEQFF. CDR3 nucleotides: TGCAGCGCCTGGACTAGCGGGAGTGGATTTGACAATGAGCAGTTCTTC.

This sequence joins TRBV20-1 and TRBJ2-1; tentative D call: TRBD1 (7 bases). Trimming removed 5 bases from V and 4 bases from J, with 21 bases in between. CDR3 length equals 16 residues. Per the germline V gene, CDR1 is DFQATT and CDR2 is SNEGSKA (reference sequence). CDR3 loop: CSAPEAARGDYNEQFF. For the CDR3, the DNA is TGCAGTGCTCCGGAGGCCGCCAGGGGGGATTACAATGAGCAGTTCTTC.

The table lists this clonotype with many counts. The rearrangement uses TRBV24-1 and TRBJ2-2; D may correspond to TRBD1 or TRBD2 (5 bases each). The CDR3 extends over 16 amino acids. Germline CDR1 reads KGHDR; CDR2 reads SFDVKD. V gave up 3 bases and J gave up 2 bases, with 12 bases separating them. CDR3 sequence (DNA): TGTGCCACCAGTGATAACTGGGGGAAAAACACCGGGGAGCTGTTTTTT. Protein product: CATSDNWGKNTGELFF.

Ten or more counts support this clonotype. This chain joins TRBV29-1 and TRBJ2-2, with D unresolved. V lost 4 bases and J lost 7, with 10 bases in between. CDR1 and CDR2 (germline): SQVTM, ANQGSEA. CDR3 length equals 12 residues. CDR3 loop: CSVGLVVGELFF. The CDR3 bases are TGCAGCGTTGGCCTAGTGGTCGGGGAGCTGTTTTTT.

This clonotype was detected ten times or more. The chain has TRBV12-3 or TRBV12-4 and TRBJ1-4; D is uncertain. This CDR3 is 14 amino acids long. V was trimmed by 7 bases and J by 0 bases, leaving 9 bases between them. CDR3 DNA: TGTGCCAGCATGGGAGTTTCAACTAATGAAAAACTGTTTTTT. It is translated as CASMGVSTNEKLFF.